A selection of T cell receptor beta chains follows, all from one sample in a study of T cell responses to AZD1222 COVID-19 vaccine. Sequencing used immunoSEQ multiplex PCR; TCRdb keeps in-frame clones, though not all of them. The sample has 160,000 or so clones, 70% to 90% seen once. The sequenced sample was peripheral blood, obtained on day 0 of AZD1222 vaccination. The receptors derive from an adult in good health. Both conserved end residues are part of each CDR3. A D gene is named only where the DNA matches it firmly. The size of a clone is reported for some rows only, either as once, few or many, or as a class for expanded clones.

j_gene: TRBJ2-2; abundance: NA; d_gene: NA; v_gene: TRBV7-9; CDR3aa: CASSFAQNTGELFF; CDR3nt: TGTGCCAGCAGCTTTGCGCAGAACACCGGGGAGCTGTTTTTT
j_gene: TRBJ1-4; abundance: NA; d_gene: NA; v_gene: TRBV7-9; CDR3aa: CASSVNPNEKLFF; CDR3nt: TGTGCCAGCAGCGTGAACCCTAATGAAAAACTGTTTTTT
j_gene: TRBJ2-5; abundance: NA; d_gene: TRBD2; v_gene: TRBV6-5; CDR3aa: CASVSGGAKTQYF; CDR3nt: TGTGCCAGCGTTAGCGGGGGGGCGAAGACCCAGTACTTC
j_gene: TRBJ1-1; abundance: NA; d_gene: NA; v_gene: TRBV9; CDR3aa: CASSVEGNTEAFF; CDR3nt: TGTGCCAGCAGCGTCGAGGGGAACACTGAAGCTTTCTTT
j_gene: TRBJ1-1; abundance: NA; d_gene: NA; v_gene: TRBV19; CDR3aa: CASSVRTALNTEAFF; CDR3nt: TGTGCCAGTAGTGTTAGAACAGCACTGAACACTGAAGCTTTCTTT
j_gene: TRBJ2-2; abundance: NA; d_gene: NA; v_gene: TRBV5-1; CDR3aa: CASSLVGQGNTGELFF; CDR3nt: TGCGCCAGCAGCTTGGTGGGGCAGGGGAACACCGGGGAGCTGTTTTTT
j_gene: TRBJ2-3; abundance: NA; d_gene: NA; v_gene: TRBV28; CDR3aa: CASSQLEAFASTDTQYF; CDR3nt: TGTGCCAGCAGTCAACTAGAGGCTTTTGCTAGCACAGATACGCAGTATTTT
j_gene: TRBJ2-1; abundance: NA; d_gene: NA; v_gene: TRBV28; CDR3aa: CASSFPGPEYNEQFF; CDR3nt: TGTGCCAGCAGTTTTCCGGGACCAGAATACAATGAGCAGTTCTTC
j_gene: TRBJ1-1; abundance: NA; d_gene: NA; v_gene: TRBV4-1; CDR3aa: CASSGRETDTEAFF; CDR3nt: TGCGCCAGCAGCGGCCGGGAGACCGACACTGAAGCTTTCTTT
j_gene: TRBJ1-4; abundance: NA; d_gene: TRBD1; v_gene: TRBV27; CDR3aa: CASSLTGVSNEKLFF; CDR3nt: TGTGCCAGCAGTTTAACAGGGGTCTCTAATGAAAAACTGTTTTTT
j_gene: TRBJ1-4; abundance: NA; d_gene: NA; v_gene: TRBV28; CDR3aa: CASSLSGASNEKLFF; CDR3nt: TGTGCCAGCAGTTTAAGCGGGGCCTCTAATGAAAAACTGTTTTTT
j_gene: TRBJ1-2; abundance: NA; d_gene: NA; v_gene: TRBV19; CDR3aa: CASNDKNYGYTF; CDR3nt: TGTGCCAGTAACGACAAGAACTATGGCTACACCTTC
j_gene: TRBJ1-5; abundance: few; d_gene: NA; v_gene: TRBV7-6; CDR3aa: CASSLDPGDGNQPQHF; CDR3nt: TGTGCCAGCAGCTTGGACCCAGGGGACGGCAATCAGCCCCAGCATTTT
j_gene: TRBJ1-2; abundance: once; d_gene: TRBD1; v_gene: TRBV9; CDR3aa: CASSARQGLDGYTF; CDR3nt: TGTGCCAGCAGCGCAAGACAGGGTCTTGATGGCTACACCTTC
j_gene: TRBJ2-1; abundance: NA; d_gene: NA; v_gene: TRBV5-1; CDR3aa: CASSLIGGYNEQFF; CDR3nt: TGCGCCAGCAGCTTGATTGGGGGTTACAATGAGCAGTTCTTC
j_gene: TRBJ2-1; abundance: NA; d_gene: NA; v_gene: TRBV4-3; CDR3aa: CASSQDLGTHNEQFF; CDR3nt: TGCGCCAGCAGCCAAGATCTCGGGACACACAATGAGCAGTTCTTC
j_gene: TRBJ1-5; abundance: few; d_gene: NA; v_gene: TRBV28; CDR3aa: CASSLWRTGMEPQHF; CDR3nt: TGTGCCAGCAGTTTATGGAGGACGGGGATGGAGCCCCAGCATTTT
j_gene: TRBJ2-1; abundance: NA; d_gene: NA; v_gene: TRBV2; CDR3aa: CASGEYNEQFF; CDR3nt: TGTGCCAGCGGGGAATACAATGAGCAGTTCTTC
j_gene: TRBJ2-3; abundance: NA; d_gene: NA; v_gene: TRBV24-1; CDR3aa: CATSDPPPGEDTQYF; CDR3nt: TGTGCCACCAGTGATCCACCACCGGGGGAGGATACGCAGTATTTT
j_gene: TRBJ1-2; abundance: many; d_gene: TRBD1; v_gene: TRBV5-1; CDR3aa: CASSLQGGSTNYGYTF; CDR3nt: TGCGCCAGCAGCTTACAGGGGGGATCTACTAACTATGGCTACACCTTC
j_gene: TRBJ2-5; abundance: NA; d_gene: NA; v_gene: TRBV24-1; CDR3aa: CATSTVETQYF; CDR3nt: TGTGCCACCAGTACGGTGGAGACCCAGTACTTC
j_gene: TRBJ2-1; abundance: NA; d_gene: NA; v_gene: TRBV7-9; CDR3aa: CASSLDRGFNNEQFF; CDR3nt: TGTGCCAGCAGCTTAGATCGAGGGTTCAACAATGAGCAGTTCTTC
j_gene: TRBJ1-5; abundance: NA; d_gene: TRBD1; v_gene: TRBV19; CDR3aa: CASRQGVRQPQHF; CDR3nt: TGTGCCAGTAGACAGGGGGTCCGTCAGCCCCAGCATTTT
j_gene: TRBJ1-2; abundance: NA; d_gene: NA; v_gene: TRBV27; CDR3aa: CASSLAANYGYTF; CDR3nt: TGTGCCAGCAGTTTGGCAGCTAACTATGGCTACACCTTC
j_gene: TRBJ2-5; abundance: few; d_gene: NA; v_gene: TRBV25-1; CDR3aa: CASSERGSFETQYF; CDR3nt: TGTGCCAGCAGTGAACGGGGTTCCTTTGAGACCCAGTACTTC
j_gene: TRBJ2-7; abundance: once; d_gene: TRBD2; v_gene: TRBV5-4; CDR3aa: CASSLVLAGAYEQYF; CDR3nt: TGTGCCAGCAGCTTGGTTCTAGCGGGAGCCTACGAGCAGTACTTC
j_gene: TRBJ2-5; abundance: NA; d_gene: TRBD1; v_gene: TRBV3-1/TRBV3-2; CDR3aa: CASSQWDRQQETQYF; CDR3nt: TGTGCCAGCAGCCAATGGGACAGACAACAAGAGACCCAGTACTTC
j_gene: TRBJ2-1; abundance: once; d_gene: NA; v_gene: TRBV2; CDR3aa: CASSEALEGRQFF; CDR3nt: TGTGCCAGCAGTGAAGCGCTTGAGGGGAGGCAGTTCTTC
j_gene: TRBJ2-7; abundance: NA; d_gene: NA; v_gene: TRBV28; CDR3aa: CASSRGPFDEQYF; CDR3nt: TGTGCCAGCAGTCGCGGGCCCTTCGACGAGCAGTACTTC